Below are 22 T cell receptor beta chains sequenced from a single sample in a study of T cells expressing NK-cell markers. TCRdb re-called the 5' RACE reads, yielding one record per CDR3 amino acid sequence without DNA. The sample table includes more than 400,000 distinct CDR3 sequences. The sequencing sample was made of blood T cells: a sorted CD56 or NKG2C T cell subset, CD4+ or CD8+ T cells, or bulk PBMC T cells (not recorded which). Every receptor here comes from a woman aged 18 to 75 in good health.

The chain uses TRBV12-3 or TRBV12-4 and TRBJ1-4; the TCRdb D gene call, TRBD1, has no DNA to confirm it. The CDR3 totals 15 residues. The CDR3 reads CASSFDRAPNEKLFF.

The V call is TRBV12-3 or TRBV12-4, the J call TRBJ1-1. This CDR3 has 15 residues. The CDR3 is CASSPRFLSNTEAFF.

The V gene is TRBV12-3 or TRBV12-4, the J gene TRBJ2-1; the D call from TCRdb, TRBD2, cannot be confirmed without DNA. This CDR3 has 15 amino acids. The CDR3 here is CASSKLGAVYNEQFF.

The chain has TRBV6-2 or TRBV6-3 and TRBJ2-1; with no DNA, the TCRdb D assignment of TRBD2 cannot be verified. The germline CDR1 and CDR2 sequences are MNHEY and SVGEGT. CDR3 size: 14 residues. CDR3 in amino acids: CASRPSGLHNEQFF.

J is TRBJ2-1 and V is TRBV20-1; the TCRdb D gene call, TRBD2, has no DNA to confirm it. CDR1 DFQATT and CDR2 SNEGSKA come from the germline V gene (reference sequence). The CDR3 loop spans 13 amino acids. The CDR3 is CSAPPASSYEQFF.

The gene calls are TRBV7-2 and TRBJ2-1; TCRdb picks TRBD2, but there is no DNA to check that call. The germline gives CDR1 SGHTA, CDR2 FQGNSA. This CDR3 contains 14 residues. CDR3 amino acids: CASSLGGSSNEQFF. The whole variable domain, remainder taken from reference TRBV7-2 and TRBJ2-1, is GAGVSQSPSNKVTEKGKDVELRCDPISGHTALYWYRQSLGQGLEFLIYFQGNSAPDKSGLPSDRFSAERTGGSVSTLTIQRTQQEDSAVYLCASSLGGSSNEQFFGPGTRLTVL.

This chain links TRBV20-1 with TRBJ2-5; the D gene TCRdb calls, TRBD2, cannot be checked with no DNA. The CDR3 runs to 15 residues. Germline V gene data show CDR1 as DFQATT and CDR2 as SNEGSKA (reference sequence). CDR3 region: CSARDGGTDQETQYF.

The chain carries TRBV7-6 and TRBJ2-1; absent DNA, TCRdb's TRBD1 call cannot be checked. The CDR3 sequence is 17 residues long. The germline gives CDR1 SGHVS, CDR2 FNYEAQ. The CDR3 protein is CASSLVKGLASYNEQFF.

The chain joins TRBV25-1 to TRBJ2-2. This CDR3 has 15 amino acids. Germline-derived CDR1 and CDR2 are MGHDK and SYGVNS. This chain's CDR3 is CASSDDHRNTGELFF. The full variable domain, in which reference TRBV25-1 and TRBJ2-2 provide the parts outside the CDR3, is EADIYQTPRYLVIGTGKKITLECSQTMGHDKMYWYQQDPGMELHLIHYSYGVNSTEKGDLSSESTVSRIRTEHFPLTLESARPSHTSQYLCASSDDHRNTGELFFGEGSRLTVL.

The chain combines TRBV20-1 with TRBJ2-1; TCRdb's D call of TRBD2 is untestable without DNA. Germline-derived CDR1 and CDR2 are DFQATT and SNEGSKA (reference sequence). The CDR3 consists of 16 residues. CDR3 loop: CSAPGVAGGRYNEQFF.

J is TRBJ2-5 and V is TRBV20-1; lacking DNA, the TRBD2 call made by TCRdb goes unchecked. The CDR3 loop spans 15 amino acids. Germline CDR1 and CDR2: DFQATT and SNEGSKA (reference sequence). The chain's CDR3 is CSASFGSGAQETQYF.

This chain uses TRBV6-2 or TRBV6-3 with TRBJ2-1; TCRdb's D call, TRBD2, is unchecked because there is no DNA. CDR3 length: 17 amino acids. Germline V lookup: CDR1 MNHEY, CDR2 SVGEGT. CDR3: CASSYLASGRSYNEQFF.

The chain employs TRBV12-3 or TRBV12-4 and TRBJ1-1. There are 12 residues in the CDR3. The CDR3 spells CASSLLPSEAFF.

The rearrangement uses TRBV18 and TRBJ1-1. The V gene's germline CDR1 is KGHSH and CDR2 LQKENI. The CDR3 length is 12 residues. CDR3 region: CASSPRRYEAFF.

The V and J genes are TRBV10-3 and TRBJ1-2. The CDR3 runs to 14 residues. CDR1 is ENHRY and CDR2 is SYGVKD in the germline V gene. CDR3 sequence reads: CAISESTGLYGYTF.

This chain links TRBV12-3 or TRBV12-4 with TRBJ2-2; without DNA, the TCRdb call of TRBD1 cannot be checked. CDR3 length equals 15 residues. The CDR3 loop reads CASIWTGGVSGELFF.

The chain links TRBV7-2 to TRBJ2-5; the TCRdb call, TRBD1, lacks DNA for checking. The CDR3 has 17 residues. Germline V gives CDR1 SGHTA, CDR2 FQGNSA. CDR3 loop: CASSHPGDPHTAETQYF.

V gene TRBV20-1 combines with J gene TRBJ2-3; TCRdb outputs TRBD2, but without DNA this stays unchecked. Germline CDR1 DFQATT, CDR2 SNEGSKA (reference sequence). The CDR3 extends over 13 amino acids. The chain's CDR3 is CSANSGGTDTQYF.

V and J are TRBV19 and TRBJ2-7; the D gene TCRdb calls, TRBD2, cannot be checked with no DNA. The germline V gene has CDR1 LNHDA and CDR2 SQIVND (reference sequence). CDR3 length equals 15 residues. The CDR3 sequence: CASTPSPAGVNEQYF.

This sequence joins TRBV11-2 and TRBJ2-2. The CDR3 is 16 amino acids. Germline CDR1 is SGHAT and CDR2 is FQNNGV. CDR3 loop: CASSFWPQPNTGELFF.

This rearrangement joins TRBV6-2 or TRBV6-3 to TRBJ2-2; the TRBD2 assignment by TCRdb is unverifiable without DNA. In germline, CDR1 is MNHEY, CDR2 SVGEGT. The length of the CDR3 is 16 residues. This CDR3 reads CASGGLAGLHTGELFF.

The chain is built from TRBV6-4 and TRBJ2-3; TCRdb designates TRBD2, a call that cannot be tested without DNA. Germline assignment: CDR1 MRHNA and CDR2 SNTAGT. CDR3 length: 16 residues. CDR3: CASSGGLAGGTDTQYF.